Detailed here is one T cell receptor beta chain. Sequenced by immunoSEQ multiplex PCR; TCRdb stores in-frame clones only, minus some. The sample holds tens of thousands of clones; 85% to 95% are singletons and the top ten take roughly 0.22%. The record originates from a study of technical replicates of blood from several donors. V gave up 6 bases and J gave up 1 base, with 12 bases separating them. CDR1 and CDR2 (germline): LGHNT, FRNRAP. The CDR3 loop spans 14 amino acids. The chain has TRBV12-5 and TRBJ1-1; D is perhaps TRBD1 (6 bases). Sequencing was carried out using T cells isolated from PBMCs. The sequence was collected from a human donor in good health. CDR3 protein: CASGPTGSNTEAFF. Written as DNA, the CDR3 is TGTGCTAGTGGCCCGACAGGTTCGAACACTGAAGCTTTCTTT.